The next 18 T cell receptor beta chains were all read from a single sample in a study of T cell responses to AZD1222 COVID-19 vaccine. TCRdb's table, derived via immunoSEQ multiplex PCR, lists solely in-frame clones and lacks some. Of under 40,000 clones in the sample, about 89% were seen once. The material was peripheral blood, obtained on day 0 of AZD1222 vaccination. These receptors were obtained from an adult in good health.

The chain joins TRBV19 to TRBJ1-5; 8 bases match TRBD1. This CDR3 spans 15 amino acids. CDR1 and CDR2 (germline): LNHDA, SQIVND (reference sequence). The junction had 4 bases not matched to a gene; V was cut back by 6 bases and J by 0 bases. CDR3 DNA sequence: TGTGCCAGTAGCCTACAGGGGGGTAGCAATCAGCCCCAGCATTTT. Protein: CASSLQGGSNQPQHF. The whole variable domain, filled in from reference TRBV19 and TRBJ1-5, reads DGGITQSPKYLFRKEGQNVTLSCEQNLNHDAMYWYRQDPGQGLRLIYYSQIVNDFQKGDIAEGYSVSREKKESFPLTVTSAQKNPTAFYLCASSLQGGSNQPQHFGDGTRLSIL.

This rearrangement joins TRBV19 to TRBJ2-7; 9 positions match TRBD1. Losses at the gene ends were 6 bases for V and 6 bases for J; bases not matched to a gene: 9. In germline, CDR1 is LNHDA, CDR2 SQIVND (reference sequence). This CDR3 has 14 amino acids. Here the CDR3 reads CASRSRDRDREQYF. The CDR3 region has the DNA TGTGCCAGTAGGTCCCGGGACAGGGATCGCGAGCAGTACTTC. Combining the CDR3 with reference TRBV19 and TRBJ2-7 gives the whole variable domain DGGITQSPKYLFRKEGQNVTLSCEQNLNHDAMYWYRQDPGQGLRLIYYSQIVNDFQKGDIAEGYSVSREKKESFPLTVTSAQKNPTAFYLCASRSRDRDREQYFGPGTRLTVT.

The chain employs TRBV7-9 and TRBJ2-1; D is uncertain. The V gene lost 1 base and the J gene lost 11 bases, with 9 bases spanning the gap. Per germline, CDR1 SEHNR and CDR2 FQNEAQ (reference sequence). CDR3 length: 12 residues. The CDR3 reads CASSLDLRQQFF. DNA of the CDR3: TGTGCCAGCAGCTTAGACTTAAGGCAGCAGTTCTTC.

This sequence joins TRBV3-1 (or the pseudogene TRBV3-2) and TRBJ2-7, with a possible D match to TRBD1 (6 bases). V was pared by 3 bases and J by 6 bases, with 12 bases between. The V gene's germline CDR1 is LGHDT and CDR2 YNNKEL (reference sequence). The CDR3 covers 13 residues. CDR3 protein: CASSQTGSGEQYF. As DNA, the CDR3 is TGTGCCAGCAGCCAGACAGGCTCGGGCGAGCAGTACTTC.

The chain has TRBV27 and TRBJ1-1, with D perhaps matching TRBD1 (6 bases). V lost 8 bases to trimming and J lost 4 bases, with 20 bases between them. CDR3 length: 15 amino acids. CDR1 is MNHEY and CDR2 is SMNVEV in the germline V gene (reference sequence). The CDR3 spells CASSAWGRGGTEAFF. The CDR3 DNA follows: TGTGCCAGCTCTGCCTGGGGGCGAGGTGGCACTGAAGCTTTCTTT.

This rearrangement joins TRBV19 to TRBJ1-2, with 8 bases identical to TRBD1. Germline V CDR1 and CDR2: LNHDA, SQIVND (reference sequence). The CDR3 length is 15 residues. With V trimmed by 4 bases and J by 4 bases, 8 bases remained unmatched. Here the CDR3 reads CASSNHRGGIYGYTF. CDR3 in DNA: TGTGCCAGTAGTAACCACAGGGGGGGGATCTATGGCTACACCTTC.

This chain connects TRBV5-1 to TRBJ1-2; tentative D call: TRBD1 (6 bases). This CDR3 comprises 12 residues. Trimming stripped 0 bases from V and 7 bases from J, with 7 bases between. Per the germline V gene, CDR1 is SGHRS and CDR2 is YFSETQ. The CDR3 sequence: CASSLARGGYTF. The CDR3 DNA follows: TGCGCCAGCAGCTTGGCCAGGGGTGGCTACACCTTC.

J is TRBJ1-2 and V is TRBV7-2, with a possible D match to TRBD1 (5 bases). CDR3 length: 14 amino acids. The germline CDR1 and CDR2 sequences are SGHTA and FQGNSA. Between the trimmed V and J ends, which lost 5 bases and 7 bases, there was a span of 17 bases. The CDR3 sequence is CASSPDSSRFGYTF. The DNA for the CDR3 is TGTGCCAGCAGCCCAGACAGCAGTAGATTTGGCTACACCTTC.

This clone was seen a single time. The rearrangement uses TRBV5-1 and TRBJ2-1; 8 bases are shared with TRBD2. Per germline, CDR1 SGHRS and CDR2 YFSETQ. The CDR3 has 19 amino acids. Losses at the gene ends were 3 bases for V and 4 bases for J; bases not matched to a gene: 18. DNA for the CDR3: TGCGCCAGCAGCTGGGGGGTGCAACGAGCGGGAGCGGAGTACAATGAGCAGTTCTTC. Translating gives CASSWGVQRAGAEYNEQFF.

The chain has TRBV3-1 (or the pseudogene TRBV3-2) and TRBJ2-5; D not certain. Per the germline V gene, CDR1 is LGHDT and CDR2 is YNNKEL (reference sequence). V was trimmed by 1 base and J by 4 bases, leaving 7 bases between them. This CDR3 is built from 13 residues. Written as DNA, the CDR3 is TGTGCCAGCAGCCAAGGGTTGGGAGAGACCCAGTACTTC. Its protein product is CASSQGLGETQYF.

J is TRBJ2-7 and V is TRBV19, with 11 bases matching TRBD2. This CDR3 has 16 amino acids. The V and J ends lost 6 bases and 0 bases, in that order; junction bases with no gene match: 7. Germline values: CDR1 LNHDA, CDR2 SQIVND (reference sequence). For the CDR3, the DNA is TGTGCCAGTAGCCGCATACTAGCGGGGGACTCCTACGAGCAGTACTTC. This encodes CASSRILAGDSYEQYF.

This chain uses TRBV5-8 with TRBJ2-1; maybe TRBD2 (6 bases). Germline values: CDR1 SGHTS, CDR2 YDEGEE. V lost 5 bases and J lost 2, with 14 bases in between. CDR3 size: 15 residues. As DNA, the CDR3 is TGTGCCAGCAGTCTGGAGGGACGCACCTACAATGAGCAGTTCTTC. Translated, it gives CASSLEGRTYNEQFF. Full variable domain (rest looked up from reference TRBV5-8 and TRBJ2-1): EAGVTQSPTHLIKTRGQQATLRCSPISGHTSVYWYQQALGLGLQFLLWYDEGEERNRGNFPPRFSGRQFPNYSSELNVNALELEDSALYLCASSLEGRTYNEQFFGPGTRLTVL.

Comment on this clone: The same CDR3 arises from other DNA sequences in this sample as well. The chain links TRBV2 to TRBJ2-7; D is undetermined. V was cut by 1 base and J by 3 bases, with 1 base left in between. The CDR3 totals 11 residues. Germline CDR1 is SNHLY and CDR2 is FYNNEI. CDR3 protein: CASSEDYEQYF. The CDR3 DNA reads TGTGCCAGCAGTGAAGACTACGAGCAGTACTTC.

The rearrangement links TRBV28 to TRBJ2-3, with D perhaps matching TRBD2 (6 bases). The CDR3 has 15 amino acids. V was pared by 3 bases and J by 9 bases, with 19 bases between. CDR1 MDHEN and CDR2 SYDVKM come from the germline V gene. The CDR3 nucleotides read TGTGCCAGCAGTTTGCGGGCGGGGCCCCTTGGGACGCAGTATTTT. Translation: CASSLRAGPLGTQYF.

J is TRBJ1-2 and V is TRBV2, with TRBD1 identical over 7 bases. Losses at the gene ends were 7 bases for V and 4 bases for J; bases not matched to a gene: 9. Germline V gene data show CDR1 as SNHLY and CDR2 as FYNNEI. The CDR3 has 14 residues. CDR3 in amino acids: CASTPGGLGYGYTF. The CDR3 DNA is TGTGCCAGCACCCCAGGGGGGCTTGGCTATGGCTACACCTTC.

The V call is TRBV10-3, the J call TRBJ2-7; 11 bases line up with TRBD1. The CDR3 is 14 residues long. J was trimmed by 2 bases and V by 5 bases; bases with no gene match: 2. CDR1 and CDR2 from the germline V gene are ENHRY and SYGVKD. The CDR3, as DNA: TGTGCCATCAGTCCGGGACAGGGGGCCTACGAGCAGTACTTC. Translating gives CAISPGQGAYEQYF.

This chain joins TRBV6-1 and TRBJ2-1, with no clear D. Germline lookup yields CDR1 MNHNS and CDR2 SASEGT. Trimming removed 1 base at V and 5 bases at J, with 12 bases between. CDR3 size: 15 residues. Here the CDR3 reads CASSEVLVWNNEQFF. As DNA, the CDR3 is TGTGCCAGCAGTGAAGTTTTAGTTTGGAACAATGAGCAGTTCTTC.

The chain joins TRBV3-1 (or the pseudogene TRBV3-2) to TRBJ2-3; 12 bases are a match to TRBD2. The V segment lost 4 bases and the J segment 4 bases; nucleotides outside the gene matches: 9. The CDR3 length is 17 residues. Per germline, CDR1 LGHDT and CDR2 YNNKEL (reference sequence). The CDR3 loop is CASSLRLAGALADTQYF. CDR3 DNA sequence: TGTGCCAGCAGCCTCCGACTAGCGGGAGCTTTAGCAGATACGCAGTATTTT.